This record looks at one T cell receptor (beta chain) sequence and its context. The data were taken from a study of cytotoxic CD8 clonotypes in ibrutinib-treated CLL. Sequencing was performed with immunoSEQ multiplex PCR; in TCRdb, only in-frame clones are kept and a portion is missing. The sample carries approximately 90,000 clones, roughly 80% recorded once. V dropped 2 bases and J dropped 5 bases, with 5 bases sitting between them. This CDR3 region has 12 residues. The germline V gene has CDR1 SGHRS and CDR2 YFSETQ. This sample comprised PBMCs, obtained after 24 months of ibrutinib treatment. The V and J genes are TRBV5-1 and TRBJ2-1, with D unresolved. The receptor comes from a human donor with chronic lymphocytic leukemia. For the CDR3, the DNA is TGCGCCAGCAGCTTCGCGAACAATGAGCAGTTCTTC. As protein: CASSFANNEQFF.